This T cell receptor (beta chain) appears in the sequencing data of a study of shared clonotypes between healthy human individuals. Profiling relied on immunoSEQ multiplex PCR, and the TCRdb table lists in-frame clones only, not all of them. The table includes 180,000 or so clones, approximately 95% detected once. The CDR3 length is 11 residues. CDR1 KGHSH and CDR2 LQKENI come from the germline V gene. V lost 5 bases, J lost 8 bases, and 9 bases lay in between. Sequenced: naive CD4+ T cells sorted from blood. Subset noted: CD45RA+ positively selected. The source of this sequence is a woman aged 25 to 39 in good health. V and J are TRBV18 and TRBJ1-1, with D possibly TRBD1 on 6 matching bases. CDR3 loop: CASSGDREAFF. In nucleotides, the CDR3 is TGTGCCAGCTCAGGCGACAGGGAAGCTTTCTTT.